This TCR beta chain was identified in a study of T cells in narcolepsy. General observations from the study: Autoreactive HCRT-specific and TRIB2-specific clonotypes were marked in same-patient CSF-versus-blood CD4+ comparisons.

As for this clone: Its antigen is as yet unknown.

Clones were read by immunoSEQ multiplex PCR, and TCRdb kept only the in-frame ones, dropping some. The sample contains under 30,000 clones, about 83% of which appear only once. Germline V CDR1 and CDR2: MNHEY, SMNVEV (reference sequence). CDR3 length: 16 amino acids. Losses at the gene ends were 6 bases for V and 9 bases for J; bases not matched to a gene: 12. The sequence was collected from a human donor with narcolepsy. Input material: CD45RA- memory CD4+ T cells from PBMCs. The chain links TRBV27 to TRBJ2-1; 12 bases agree with TRBD2. In DNA, the CDR3 is TGTGCCAGCAGGCCAGGCCCACTAGCGGGGGGCGGTGAGCAGTTCTTC. It translates to CASRPGPLAGGGEQFF.